The 17 T cell receptor beta chains presented below share a single source sample, sequenced in a study of shared clonotypes between healthy human individuals. Using immunoSEQ multiplex PCR, the repertoire was profiled, and TCRdb retains in-frame clones only, with some absent. The sample yields roughly 530,000 clones, 90% to 96% seen once. Sequencing was performed on naive CD4+ T cells sorted from blood. Described subset: CD45RA+ positively selected. The source is a woman aged 25 to 39 in good health.

The chain uses TRBV7-2 and TRBJ2-2; 7 bases are a match to TRBD2. Germline values: CDR1 SGHTA, CDR2 FQGNSA. The length of the CDR3 is 16 residues. J gave up 0 bases and V 4 bases, and 5 bases lay outside the gene matches. DNA of the CDR3: TGTGCCAGCAGCTCCCAAGCGGGAACGAACACCGGGGAGCTGTTTTTT. Protein product: CASSSQAGTNTGELFF.

The chain has TRBV7-8 and TRBJ2-1; TRBD2 matches at 13 bases. Germline trimming cut 4 bases from V and 6 bases from J; bases unmatched to any gene: 3. Germline lookup yields CDR1 SGHVS and CDR2 FQNEAQ. This CDR3 is 15 amino acids long. CDR3 sequence: CASSSLAGGFNEQFF. As DNA, the CDR3 is TGTGCCAGCAGCTCACTAGCGGGAGGGTTCAATGAGCAGTTCTTC.

The J gene is TRBJ2-5, the V gene TRBV7-3; D remains unclear. The germline V gene encodes CDR1 SGHTA and CDR2 FQGTGA. This CDR3 is 14 amino acids long. V was cut by 6 bases and J by 0 bases, with 11 bases left in between. The CDR3 DNA reads as TGTGCCAGCAGGAGGACCCGGTACCAAGAGACCCAGTACTTC. Protein: CASRRTRYQETQYF.

The V gene is TRBV27, the J gene TRBJ2-7; D is unresolved. The CDR3 covers 13 residues. Germline values: CDR1 MNHEY, CDR2 SMNVEV (reference sequence). Trimming stripped 5 bases from V and 2 bases from J, with 10 bases between. CDR3 residues: CASSPRITYEQYF. The CDR3 DNA reads TGTGCCAGCAGTCCAAGGATAACCTACGAGCAGTACTTC.

The V call is TRBV27, the J call TRBJ2-7; D is tentatively TRBD1 or TRBD2 (5 bases each). The V gene's germline CDR1 is MNHEY and CDR2 SMNVEV (reference sequence). This CDR3 contains 13 residues. The V end was cut by 4 bases, the J end by 6 bases, with 13 bases between. In DNA, the CDR3 is TGTGCCAGCAGTTCCGGGACCGAGTTCGAGCAGTACTTC. Translated: CASSSGTEFEQYF.

This chain connects TRBV5-6 to TRBJ2-7; 9 bases align to TRBD1. The trim removed 0 bases at V and 0 bases at J, leaving 7 bases unmatched. The germline V gene has CDR1 SGHDT and CDR2 YYEEEE. CDR3 size: 17 residues. CDR3 in amino acids: CASSLDPGQGFSYEQYF. DNA for the CDR3: TGTGCCAGCAGCTTGGACCCGGGACAGGGTTTCTCCTACGAGCAGTACTTC.

The chain uses TRBV14 and TRBJ2-1; D may be TRBD2 (5 bases). The CDR3 sequence is 16 residues long. Trimming pared 1 base from V and 0 bases from J, leaving 10 bases between. Germline loops: CDR1 SGHDN, CDR2 FVKESK. CDR3: CASSQGAGPSYNEQFF. CDR3 in DNA: TGTGCCAGCAGCCAAGGGGCGGGCCCCTCCTACAATGAGCAGTTCTTC. Supplemented by reference TRBV14 and TRBJ2-1, the full variable domain reads EAGVTQFPSHSVIEKGQTVTLRCDPISGHDNLYWYRRVMGKEIKFLLHFVKESKQDESGMPNNRFLAERTGGTYSTLKVQPAELEDSGVYFCASSQGAGPSYNEQFFGPGTRLTVL.

CDR3 coding DNA: TGTGCCAGCAGTGCCGGGACAGGGAGGCTCGATGGCTACACCTTC. Protein sequence: CASSAGTGRLDGYTF. The J gene is TRBJ1-2, the V gene TRBV6-6, with 9 bases lining up with TRBD1. The V gene end was trimmed by 5 bases and the J gene end by 6 bases; junction bases not matched to a gene: 10. CDR3 length: 15 residues. Germline V lookup: CDR1 MNHNY, CDR2 SVGAGI (reference sequence).

The chain recombines TRBV15 with TRBJ1-1; D is perhaps TRBD1 (6 bases). V was cut by 7 bases and J by 7 bases, with 19 bases left in between. CDR1 LNHNV and CDR2 YYDKDF come from the germline V gene (reference sequence). This CDR3 comprises 14 residues. The CDR3 DNA follows: TGTGCCACCAAGACGGGGACAACTTCACATGAAGCTTTCTTT. Translation gives CATKTGTTSHEAFF.

The CDR3 sequence is CASSQSFGASAKNIQYF. Here the CDR3 DNA reads TGTGCCAGCAGCCAAAGTTTCGGGGCTTCAGCCAAAAACATTCAGTACTTC. The rearrangement links TRBV7-9 to TRBJ2-4; perhaps D is TRBD1 or TRBD2 (5 bases each). Germline values: CDR1 SEHNR, CDR2 FQNEAQ (reference sequence). This CDR3 region has 17 residues. V shed 5 bases and J shed 0 bases, with 17 bases lying between them.

The chain combines TRBV2 with TRBJ1-4, with TRBD1 matching over 10 bases. The V segment lost 6 bases and the J segment 1 base; nucleotides outside the gene matches: 5. This CDR3 spans 16 amino acids. Germline V CDR1 and CDR2: SNHLY, FYNNEI. This CDR3 reads CASSAGTGVTNEKLFF. The DNA for the CDR3 is TGTGCCAGCAGCGCCGGGACAGGGGTAACTAATGAAAAACTGTTTTTT. The full variable domain, rest sourced from reference TRBV2 and TRBJ1-4, is EPEVTQTPSHQVTQMGQEVILRCVPISNHLYFYWYRQILGQKVEFLVSFYNNEISEKSEIFDDQFSVERPDGSNFTLKIRSTKLEDSAMYFCASSAGTGVTNEKLFFGSGTQLSVL.

The V call is TRBV7-8, the J call TRBJ1-4; D gene uncertain. CDR3 length: 15 residues. CDR1 is SGHVS, CDR2 FQNEAQ, per germline. Trimming shortened V by 1 base and J by 6 bases, and 12 bases separated the two germline ends. The CDR3 DNA reads TGTGCCAGCAGCTTAGGGGTAATCATGGATGAAAAACTGTTTTTT. Residues: CASSLGVIMDEKLFF.

V and J are TRBV30 and TRBJ2-3; 12 bases are a match to TRBD2. V lost 3 bases to trimming and J lost 4 bases; unmatched junction nucleotides: 8. Germline V gene sequence: CDR1 GTSNPN, CDR2 SVGIG (reference sequence). The CDR3 is 16 residues long. The CDR3 region has the DNA TGTGCCTGGAGGGCCCTAGCGGGAGGGCCTCCAGATACGCAGTATTTT. It encodes CAWRALAGGPPDTQYF. Full variable domain (outside the CDR3, taken from reference TRBV30 and TRBJ2-3): SQTIHQWPATLVQPVGSPLSLECTVEGTSNPNLYWYRQAAGRGLQLLFYSVGIGQISSEVPQNLSASRPQDRQFILSSKKLLLSDSGFYLCAWRALAGGPPDTQYFGPGTRLTVL.

Concerning this clone: An end of the junction does not agree with germline; a read error may underlie this. The chain joins TRBV11-2 to TRBJ2-1, with no clear D. Germline V gene data show CDR1 as SGHAT and CDR2 as FQNNGV. The CDR3 extends over 17 amino acids. Here the CDR3 DNA reads TGTGCCAGCAGCTCGCCTCATGGGCGGACGAACTACAATGAGCAATTCTTC. Translated: CASSSPHGRTNYNEQFF.

V gene TRBV5-1 combines with J gene TRBJ2-2; D is tentatively TRBD1 or TRBD2 (5 bases each). V was trimmed by 2 bases and J by 3 bases, leaving 14 bases between them. The germline V gene has CDR1 SGHRS and CDR2 YFSETQ. There are 16 residues in the CDR3. The CDR3 protein is CASSLTGTADTGELFF. The DNA of the CDR3 is TGCGCCAGCAGCTTAACCGGGACGGCTGACACCGGGGAGCTGTTTTTT.

The J gene is TRBJ2-5, the V gene TRBV30; possibly TRBD2 for D (7 bases). The CDR3 runs to 12 residues. CDR1 and CDR2 (germline): GTSNPN, SVGIG (reference sequence). Trimming took off 7 bases at V and 11 bases at J, with 20 bases between the two ends. The CDR3 reads CAYGRGGGEQYF. DNA for the CDR3: TGTGCCTATGGAAGGGGGGGAGGTGAGCAGTACTTC.

The chain is built from TRBV9 and TRBJ2-3; tentative D call: TRBD1 (5 bases). Trimming removed 2 bases from V and 1 base from J, with 14 bases in between. Germline CDR1 reads SGDLS; CDR2 reads YYNGEE. CDR3 size: 16 residues. CDR3 nucleotide sequence: TGTGCCAGCAGCGTGGACGCCAGGGTCCGCACAGATACGCAGTATTTT. It is translated as CASSVDARVRTDTQYF.